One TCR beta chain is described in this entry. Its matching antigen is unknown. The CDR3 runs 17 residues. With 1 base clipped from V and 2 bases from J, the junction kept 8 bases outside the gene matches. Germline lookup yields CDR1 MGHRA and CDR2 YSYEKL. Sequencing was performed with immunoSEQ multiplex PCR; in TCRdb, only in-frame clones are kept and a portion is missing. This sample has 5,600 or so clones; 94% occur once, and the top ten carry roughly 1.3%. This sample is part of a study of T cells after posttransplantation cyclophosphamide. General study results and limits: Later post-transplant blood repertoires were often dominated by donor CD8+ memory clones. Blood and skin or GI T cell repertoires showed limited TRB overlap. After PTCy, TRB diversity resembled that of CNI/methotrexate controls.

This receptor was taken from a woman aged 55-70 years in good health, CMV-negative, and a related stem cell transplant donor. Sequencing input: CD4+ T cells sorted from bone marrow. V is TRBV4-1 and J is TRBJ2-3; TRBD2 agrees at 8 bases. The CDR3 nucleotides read TGCGCCAGCAGCCAAGCCCTGGCGGGGGGAACCACAGATACGCAGTATTTT. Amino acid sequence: CASSQALAGGTTDTQYF.